The entry below describes one T cell receptor beta chain. The data originate from a study of blood T cell repertoires in COVID-19. For the study at large: PBMCs, B-cell-depleted T cells, or T cells provided the cDNA or gDNA that made up the material.

The germline gives CDR1 SNHLY, CDR2 FYNNEI. The CDR3 has 15 amino acids. V lost 4 bases, J lost 0 bases, and 11 bases lay in between. Authors' methods: For nucleated cells, counts were estimated from reference gene primer amplification. Method: immunoSEQ multiplex PCR; TCRdb's copy keeps in-frame clones and lacks some. The V and J calls and clone size come from that table; D and trimming were worked out from the DNA. Of 150,000 to 200,000 clones listed, 70% to 85% are singletons. The J gene is TRBJ2-3, the V gene TRBV2; D is undetermined. The clonotype originates from a woman between 25 and 40 years old with acute or convalescent COVID-19. Sequenced material: peripheral blood. The CDR3: CASSVQSTSTDTQYF. Here the CDR3 DNA reads TGTGCCAGCAGTGTACAGAGCACTAGCACAGATACGCAGTATTTT. Full variable domain (remainder filled in from reference TRBV2 and TRBJ2-3): EPEVTQTPSHQVTQMGQEVILRCVPISNHLYFYWYRQILGQKVEFLVSFYNNEISEKSEIFDDQFSVERPDGSNFTLKIRSTKLEDSAMYFCASSVQSTSTDTQYFGPGTRLTVL.